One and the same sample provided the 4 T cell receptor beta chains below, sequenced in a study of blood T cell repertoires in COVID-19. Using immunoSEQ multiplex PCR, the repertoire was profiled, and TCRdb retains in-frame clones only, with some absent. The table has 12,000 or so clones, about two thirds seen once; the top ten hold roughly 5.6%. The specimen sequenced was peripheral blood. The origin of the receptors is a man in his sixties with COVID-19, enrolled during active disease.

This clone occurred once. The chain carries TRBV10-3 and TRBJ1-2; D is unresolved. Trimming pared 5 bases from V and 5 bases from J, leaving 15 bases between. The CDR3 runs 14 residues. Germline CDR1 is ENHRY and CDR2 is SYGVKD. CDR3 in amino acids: CAISLGPEAYGYTF. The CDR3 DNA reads TGTGCCATCAGTCTGGGCCCGGAGGCTTATGGCTACACCTTC.

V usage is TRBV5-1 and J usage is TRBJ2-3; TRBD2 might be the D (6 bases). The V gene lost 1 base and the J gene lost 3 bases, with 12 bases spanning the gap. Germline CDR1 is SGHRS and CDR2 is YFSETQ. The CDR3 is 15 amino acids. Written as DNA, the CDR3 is TGCGCCAGCAGCTTGACGGGAGTAGCAACAGATACGCAGTATTTT. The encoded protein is CASSLTGVATDTQYF.

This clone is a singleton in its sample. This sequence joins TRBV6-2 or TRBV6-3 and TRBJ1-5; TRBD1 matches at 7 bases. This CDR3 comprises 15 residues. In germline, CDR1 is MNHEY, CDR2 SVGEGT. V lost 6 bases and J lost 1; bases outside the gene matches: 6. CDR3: CASSPDRASNQPQHF. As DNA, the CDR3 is TGTGCCAGCAGCCCCGACAGGGCGAGCAATCAGCCCCAGCATTTT.

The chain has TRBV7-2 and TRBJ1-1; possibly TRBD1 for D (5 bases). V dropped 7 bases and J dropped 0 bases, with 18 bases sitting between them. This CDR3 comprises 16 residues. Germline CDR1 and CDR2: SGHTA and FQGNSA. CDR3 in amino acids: CASTKGRGLMNTEAFF. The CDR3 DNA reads TGTGCCAGCACAAAGGGACGGGGACTAATGAACACTGAAGCTTTCTTT.